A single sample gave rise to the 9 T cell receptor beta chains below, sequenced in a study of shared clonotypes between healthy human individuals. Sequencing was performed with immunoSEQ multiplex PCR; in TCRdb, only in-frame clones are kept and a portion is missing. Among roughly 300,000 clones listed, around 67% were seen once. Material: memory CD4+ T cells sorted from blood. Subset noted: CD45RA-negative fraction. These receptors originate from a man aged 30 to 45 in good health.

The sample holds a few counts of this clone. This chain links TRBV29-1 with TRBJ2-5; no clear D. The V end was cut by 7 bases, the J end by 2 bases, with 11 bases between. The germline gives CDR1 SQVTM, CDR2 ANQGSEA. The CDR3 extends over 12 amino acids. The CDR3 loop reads CSARGPQETQYF. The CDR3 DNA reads TGCAGCGCTAGAGGACCGCAAGAGACCCAGTACTTC.

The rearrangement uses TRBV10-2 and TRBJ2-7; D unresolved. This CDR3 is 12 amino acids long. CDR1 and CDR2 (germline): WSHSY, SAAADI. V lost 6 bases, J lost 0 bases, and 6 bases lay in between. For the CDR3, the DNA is TGCGCCAGCAGGGACCACTCCTACGAGCAGTACTTC. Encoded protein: CASRDHSYEQYF.

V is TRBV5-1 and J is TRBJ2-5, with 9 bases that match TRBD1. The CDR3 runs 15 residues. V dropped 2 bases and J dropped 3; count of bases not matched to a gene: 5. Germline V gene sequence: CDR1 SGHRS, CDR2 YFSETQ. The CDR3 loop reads CASSFGDRVKETQYF. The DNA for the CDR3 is TGCGCCAGCAGCTTCGGGGACAGGGTCAAAGAGACCCAGTACTTC.

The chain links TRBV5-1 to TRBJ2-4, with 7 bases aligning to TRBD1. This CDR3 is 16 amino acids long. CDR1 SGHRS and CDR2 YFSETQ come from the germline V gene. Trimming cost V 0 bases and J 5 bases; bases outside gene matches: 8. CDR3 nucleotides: TGCGCCAGCAGCTTGGTTACAGGGGCAGGGGAAAACATTCAGTACTTC. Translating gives CASSLVTGAGENIQYF.

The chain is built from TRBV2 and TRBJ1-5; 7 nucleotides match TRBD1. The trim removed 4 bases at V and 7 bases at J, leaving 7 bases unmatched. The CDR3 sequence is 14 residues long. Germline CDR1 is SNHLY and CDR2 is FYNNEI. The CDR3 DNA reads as TGTGCCAGCAGTGGACAGGGCGGAGGACAGCCCCAGCATTTT. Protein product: CASSGQGGGQPQHF. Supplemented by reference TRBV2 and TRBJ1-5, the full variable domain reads EPEVTQTPSHQVTQMGQEVILRCVPISNHLYFYWYRQILGQKVEFLVSFYNNEISEKSEIFDDQFSVERPDGSNFTLKIRSTKLEDSAMYFCASSGQGGGQPQHFGDGTRLSIL.

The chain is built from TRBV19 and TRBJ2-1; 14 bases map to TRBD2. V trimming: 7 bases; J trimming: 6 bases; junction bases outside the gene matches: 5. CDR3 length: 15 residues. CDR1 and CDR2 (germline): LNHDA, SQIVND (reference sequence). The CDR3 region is CASTGTSGRSNEQFF. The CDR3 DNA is TGTGCCAGTACTGGGACTAGCGGGAGAAGCAATGAGCAGTTCTTC.

The CDR3, as DNA: TGTGCCTGGAGTGGACAGGGCGCCATATATTTT. This sequence encodes CAWSGQGAIYF. This chain joins TRBV30 and TRBJ1-3; TRBD1 agrees at 7 bases. V shed 1 base, J shed 11 bases, and the junction held 2 bases outside the gene matches. This CDR3 contains 11 residues. Germline assignment: CDR1 GTSNPN and CDR2 SVGIG (reference sequence).

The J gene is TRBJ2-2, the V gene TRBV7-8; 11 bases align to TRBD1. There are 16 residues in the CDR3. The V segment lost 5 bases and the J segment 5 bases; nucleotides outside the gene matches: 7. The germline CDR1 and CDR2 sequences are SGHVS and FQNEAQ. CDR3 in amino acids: CASSKRDRGRTGELFF. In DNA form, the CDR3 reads TGTGCCAGCAGCAAAAGGGACAGGGGGAGGACCGGGGAGCTGTTTTTT.

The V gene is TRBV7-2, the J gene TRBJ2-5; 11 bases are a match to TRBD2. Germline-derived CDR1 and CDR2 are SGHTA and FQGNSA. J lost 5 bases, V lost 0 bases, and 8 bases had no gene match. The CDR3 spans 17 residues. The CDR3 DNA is TGTGCCAGCAGCTTAGCGAGAACTAGCGGGAGCGGGGAGACCCAGTACTTC. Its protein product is CASSLARTSGSGETQYF.